Below, 14 T cell receptor beta chains from the same sample are listed, as sequenced in a study of early T cells in non-severe SARS-CoV-2 infection. Using its own MiXCR run on the 5' RACE reads, TCRdb lists one record per CDR3 protein. The table lists 95,000 to 100,000 distinct CDR3 sequences, roughly 13% of them singletons. The sample comprised whole blood. Receptor source: an adult who was a healthcare worker with PCR-confirmed SARS-CoV-2 infection or an uninfected control (not recorded which).

This clonotype was counted between two and nine times. The chain combines TRBV10-3 with TRBJ2-1, with TRBD1 matching over 7 bases. J lost 7 bases, V lost 2 bases, and 8 bases had no gene match. The CDR3 runs 15 residues. Germline V lookup: CDR1 ENHRY, CDR2 SYGVKD. CDR3: CAISEKGGWVNEQFF. The DNA of the CDR3 is TGTGCCATCAGTGAGAAAGGGGGCTGGGTGAATGAGCAGTTCTTC.

The sample holds a few counts of this clonotype. The CDR3 region has the DNA TGCAGCGTTCCATTTCGTGACGGATCCTATGGCTACACCTTC. As protein: CSVPFRDGSYGYTF. V and J are TRBV29-1 and TRBJ1-2; no clear D. The CDR3 is made up of 14 amino acids. From germline, CDR1 is SQVTM and CDR2 ANQGSEA. With 5 bases removed from V and 4 bases from J, the gap between germline ends came to 17 bases.

This rearrangement joins TRBV5-1 to TRBJ2-1, with 8 bases matching TRBD1. The V and J ends lost 0 bases and 5 bases, in that order; junction bases with no gene match: 7. CDR1 and CDR2 (germline): SGHRS, YFSETQ. CDR3 length: 16 residues. CDR3 sequence (DNA): TGCGCCAGCAGCTTGGGGGGGACAGGAGAACACAATGAGCAGTTCTTC. Translation: CASSLGGTGEHNEQFF.

This clonotype was detected many times. As DNA, the CDR3 is TGTGCCAGCAGCTGGGGACAGGGGGAGATGGCCGGGGAGCTGTTTTTT. It translates to CASSWGQGEMAGELFF. The chain has TRBV5-5 and TRBJ2-2; 11 bases are shared with TRBD1. The CDR3 covers 16 residues. With 3 bases clipped from V and 6 bases from J, the junction kept 7 bases outside the gene matches. CDR1 and CDR2 (germline): SGHKS, YYEKEE (reference sequence).

The V call is TRBV29-1, the J call TRBJ2-7, with D hard to call. CDR3 length: 14 residues. Germline assignment: CDR1 SQVTM and CDR2 ANQGSEA. The V and J ends lost 5 bases and 2 bases respectively, with 16 bases between them. CDR3 nucleotides: TGCAGCGTTTTTGATGGAGACAACCCCTACGAGCAGTACTTC. The encoded protein is CSVFDGDNPYEQYF.

This clonotype appeared a few times. The chain employs TRBV6-2 or TRBV6-3 and TRBJ2-3; unclear D gene. This CDR3 contains 15 residues. Germline CDR1 and CDR2: MNHEY and SVGEGT. Trimming stripped 2 bases from V and 1 base from J, with 10 bases between. The CDR3 protein is CASSYGFQRTDTQYF. In nucleotides, the CDR3 is TGTGCCAGCAGTTACGGGTTTCAACGCACAGATACGCAGTATTTT.

This clonotype came up many times. The chain combines TRBV2 with TRBJ2-5; possible D gene TRBD1, 5 bases. V lost 4 bases to trimming and J lost 5 bases, with 11 bases between them. Germline CDR1 and CDR2: SNHLY and FYNNEI. CDR3 length: 13 amino acids. CDR3 loop: CASSGSRVETQYF. The CDR3 DNA reads as TGTGCCAGCAGTGGCTCCAGGGTGGAGACCCAGTACTTC.

This clonotype appeared a few times. The rearrangement joins TRBV29-1 to TRBJ1-1, with TRBD1 as a possible D gene (5 bases). V was pared by 4 bases and J by 3 bases, with 15 bases between. Germline loops: CDR1 SQVTM, CDR2 ANQGSEA. The CDR3 runs to 14 residues. The CDR3 DNA reads TGCAGCGTTGGCGGACAATCCGGGTACACTGAAGCTTTCTTT. It specifies CSVGGQSGYTEAFF.

This clonotype turned up a few times. This chain joins TRBV28 and TRBJ2-7; D is perhaps TRBD2 (6 bases). Trimming took off 3 bases at V and 9 bases at J, with 12 bases between the two ends. Germline CDR1 MDHEN, CDR2 SYDVKM. The CDR3 contains 12 residues. In DNA form, the CDR3 reads TGTGCCAGCAGTTTTACTTCCGGGGGGCAGTACTTC. It specifies CASSFTSGGQYF.

This clonotype was seen more than once but under ten times. The J gene is TRBJ2-2, the V gene TRBV20-1; maybe TRBD1 (6 bases). The germline V gene encodes CDR1 DFQATT and CDR2 SNEGSKA (reference sequence). The CDR3 spans 14 residues. The CDR3 region has the DNA TGCAGCGCCCGGGACACGGGTATTGACGGGGAGCTGTTTTTT. This encodes CSARDTGIDGELFF.

The chain couples TRBV28 to TRBJ1-5; possibly TRBD1 for D (6 bases). The V end was cut by 6 bases, the J end by 7 bases, with 7 bases between. Looked up from germline, CDR1 is MDHEN and CDR2 is SYDVKM. CDR3 length equals 11 residues. The CDR3 spells CASSRGQPQHF. In DNA form, the CDR3 reads TGTGCCAGCAGCAGGGGACAGCCCCAGCATTTT.

This sequence joins TRBV20-1 and TRBJ1-2; D unresolved. CDR3 size: 11 residues. In germline, CDR1 is DFQATT, CDR2 SNEGSKA (reference sequence). V was cut by 6 bases and J by 4 bases, with 9 bases left in between. The CDR3 region has the DNA TGCAGTGCGAGGGATTTCTATGGCTACACCTTC. This translates into CSARDFYGYTF.

This clonotype showed up many times. The chain couples TRBV11-2 to TRBJ1-3; the match to TRBD1 covers 7 bases. Germline V lookup: CDR1 SGHAT, CDR2 FQNNGV. This CDR3 is 16 amino acids long. The V gene end was trimmed by 4 bases and the J gene end by 10 bases; junction bases not matched to a gene: 16. DNA of the CDR3: TGTGCCAGCAGCTCCGGGGACAGACTACAGGGAAGGACCATATATTTT. It encodes CASSSGDRLQGRTIYF.

Remarks on this clonotype: A read error may account for a junction end that differs from germline. The gene calls are TRBV18 and TRBJ2-5, with D unresolved. Germline values: CDR1 KGHSH, CDR2 LQKENI. The CDR3 loop spans 13 amino acids. In DNA form, the CDR3 reads TGTACCAGCTCACTAAATTTCCAAGAGACCCAGTACTTC. Translation: CTSSLNFQETQYF.